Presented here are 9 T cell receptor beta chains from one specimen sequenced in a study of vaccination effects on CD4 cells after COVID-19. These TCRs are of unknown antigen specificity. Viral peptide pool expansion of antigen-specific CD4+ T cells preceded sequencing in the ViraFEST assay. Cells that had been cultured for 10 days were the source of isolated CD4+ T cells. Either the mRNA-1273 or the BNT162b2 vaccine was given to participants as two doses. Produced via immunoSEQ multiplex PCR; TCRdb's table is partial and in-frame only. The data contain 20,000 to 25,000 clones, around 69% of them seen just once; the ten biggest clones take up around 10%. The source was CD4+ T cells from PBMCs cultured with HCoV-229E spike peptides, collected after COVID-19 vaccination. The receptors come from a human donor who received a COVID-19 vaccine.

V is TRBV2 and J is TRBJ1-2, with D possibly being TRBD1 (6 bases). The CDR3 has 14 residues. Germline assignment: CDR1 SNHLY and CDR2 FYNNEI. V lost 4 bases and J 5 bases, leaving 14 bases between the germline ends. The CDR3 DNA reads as TGTGCCAGCAGTGTCCAGGGGCTAATTTATGGCTACACCTTC. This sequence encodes CASSVQGLIYGYTF.

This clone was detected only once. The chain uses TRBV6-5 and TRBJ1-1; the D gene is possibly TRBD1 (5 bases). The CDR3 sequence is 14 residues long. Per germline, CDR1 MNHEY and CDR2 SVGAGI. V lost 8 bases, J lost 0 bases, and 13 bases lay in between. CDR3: CASRGPNLNTEAFF. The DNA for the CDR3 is TGTGCCAGCCGGGGCCCAAATTTGAACACTGAAGCTTTCTTT.

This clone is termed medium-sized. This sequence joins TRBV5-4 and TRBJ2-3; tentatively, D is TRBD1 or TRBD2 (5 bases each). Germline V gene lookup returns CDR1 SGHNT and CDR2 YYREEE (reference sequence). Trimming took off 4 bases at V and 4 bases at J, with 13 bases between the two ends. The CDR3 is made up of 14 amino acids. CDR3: CASSQPGPSDTQYF. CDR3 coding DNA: TGTGCCAGCAGCCAACCGGGGCCTTCAGATACGCAGTATTTT.

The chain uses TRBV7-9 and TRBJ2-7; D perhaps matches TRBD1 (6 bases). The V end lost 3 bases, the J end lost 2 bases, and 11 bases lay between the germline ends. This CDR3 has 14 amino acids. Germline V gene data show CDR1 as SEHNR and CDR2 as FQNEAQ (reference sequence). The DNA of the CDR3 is TGTGCCAGCAGCTTGTACCAGGGGCCCTACGAGCAGTACTTC. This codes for CASSLYQGPYEQYF.

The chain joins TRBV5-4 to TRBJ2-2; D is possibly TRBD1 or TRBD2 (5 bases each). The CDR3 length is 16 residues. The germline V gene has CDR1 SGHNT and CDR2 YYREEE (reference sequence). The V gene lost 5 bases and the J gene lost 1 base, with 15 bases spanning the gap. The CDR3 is CASRRAGTGNTGELFF. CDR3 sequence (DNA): TGTGCCAGCAGGAGAGCCGGGACGGGGAACACCGGGGAGCTGTTTTTT.

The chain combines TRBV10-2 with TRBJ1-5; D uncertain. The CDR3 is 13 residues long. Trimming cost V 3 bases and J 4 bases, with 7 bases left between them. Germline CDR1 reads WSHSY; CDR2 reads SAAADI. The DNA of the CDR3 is TGCGCCAGCAGTGAAAACAGTAATCAGCCCCAGCATTTT. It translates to CASSENSNQPQHF.

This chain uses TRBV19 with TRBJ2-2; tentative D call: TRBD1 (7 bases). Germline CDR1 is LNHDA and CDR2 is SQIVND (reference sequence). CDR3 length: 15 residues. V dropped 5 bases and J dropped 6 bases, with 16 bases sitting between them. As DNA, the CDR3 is TGTGCCAGTAGTTACCCGGGACAGCGGGCCGGGGAGCTGTTTTTT. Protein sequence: CASSYPGQRAGELFF.

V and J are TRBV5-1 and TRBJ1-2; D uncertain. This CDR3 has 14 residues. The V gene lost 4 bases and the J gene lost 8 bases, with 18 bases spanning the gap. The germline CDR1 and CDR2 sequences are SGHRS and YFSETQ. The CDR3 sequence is CASSPLPTAYGYTF. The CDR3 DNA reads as TGCGCCAGCAGCCCCTTACCGACGGCGTACGGCTACACCTTC.

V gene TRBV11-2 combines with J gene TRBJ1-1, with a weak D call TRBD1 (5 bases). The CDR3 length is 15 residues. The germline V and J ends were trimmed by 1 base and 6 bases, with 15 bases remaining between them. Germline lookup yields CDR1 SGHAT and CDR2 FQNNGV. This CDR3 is CASSLVAGGGAEAFF. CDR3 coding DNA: TGTGCCAGCAGCTTAGTAGCCGGGGGTGGGGCTGAAGCTTTCTTT.